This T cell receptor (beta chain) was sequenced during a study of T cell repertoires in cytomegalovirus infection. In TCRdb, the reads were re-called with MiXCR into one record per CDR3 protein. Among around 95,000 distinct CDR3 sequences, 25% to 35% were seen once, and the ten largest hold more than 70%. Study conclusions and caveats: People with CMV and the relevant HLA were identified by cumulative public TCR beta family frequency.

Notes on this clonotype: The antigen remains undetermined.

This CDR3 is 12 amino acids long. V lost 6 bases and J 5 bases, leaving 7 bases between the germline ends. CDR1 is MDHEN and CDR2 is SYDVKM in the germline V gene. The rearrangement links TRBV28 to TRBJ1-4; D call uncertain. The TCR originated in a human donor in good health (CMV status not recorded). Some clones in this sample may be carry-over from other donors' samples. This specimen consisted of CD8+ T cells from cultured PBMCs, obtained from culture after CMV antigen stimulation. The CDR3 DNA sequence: TGTGCCAGCAGCCTATCAAATGAAAAACTGTTTTTT. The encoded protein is CASSLSNEKLFF.